These T cell receptor beta chains were read from a single sample in a study of patients and donors after allogeneic stem cell transplantation. Each CDR3 protein gets one entry after TCRdb re-called the RT-PCR reads with MiXCR. The sample includes about 74,000 distinct CDR3 sequences, around 27% of them seen just once. Sequenced input: blood, either unsorted or a sorted T cell fraction (not recorded which). Receptors originate from a human donor who was either an allogeneic HSCT recipient or a stem cell or donor lymphocyte infusion donor (not recorded which). It is not recorded whose cells these are; they may come from a transplant donor. The CDR3 runs from the conserved cysteine through the conserved F or W. D genes are given only for firm matches. Rows give clone size only sometimes, using once, few, many, or a class for an expanded clone.

>TRBJ1-6|TRBV7-2|.|.
TGTGCCAGCAGCTCGCAGGCGGCCATTTATTGGGCCCTCCACTTT
CASSSQAAIYWALHF
>TRBJ2-7|TRBV7-9|.|.
TGTGCCAGCAGCTTAAGGAGTGGGGGCACCTACGAGCAGTACTTC
CASSLRSGGTYEQYF
>TRBJ2-2|TRBV5-1|.|few
TGCGCCAGCAGCTTGGATAGCGGGAACACCGGGGAGCTGTTTTTT
CASSLDSGNTGELFF
>TRBJ1-1|TRBV15|.|.
TGTGCCACCAGCAGAGGCGTGACTGAAGCTTTCTTT
CATSRGVTEAFF
>TRBJ2-3|TRBV5-1|TRBD1|many
TGCGCCAGCAGCCCGTGGACAGGGGGCAGCGGAACAGATACGCAGTATTTT
CASSPWTGGSGTDTQYF
>TRBJ1-2|TRBV5-1|.|.
TGCGCCAGCAGTATGACAGGTTTAGATGGCTACACCTTC
CASSMTGLDGYTF
>TRBJ1-5|TRBV7-9|TRBD1|few
TGTGCCAGCAGCCTCGGGACAGTAAAGTTTTATAGCAATCAGCCCCAGCATTTT
CASSLGTVKFYSNQPQHF
>TRBJ1-5|TRBV27|TRBD1|many
TGTGCCAGCAGTTTATCTCGGACAGGTAATCAGCCCCAGCATTTT
CASSLSRTGNQPQHF
>TRBJ1-1|TRBV9|.|.
TGTGCCAGCAGCCCCCCGACAACACTCACTGAAGCTTTCTTT
CASSPPTTLTEAFF
>TRBJ2-7|TRBV14|.|.
TGTGCCAGCAGCCATGGGGCCTACGAGCAGTACTTC
CASSHGAYEQYF
>TRBJ2-2|TRBV7-9|TRBD1|.
TGTGCCAGCAGCGGACAGGGTTCGCAAACCGGGGAGCTGTTTTTT
CASSGQGSQTGELFF
>TRBJ1-2|TRBV4-1|.|.
TGCGCCAGCAGCCAAGATAATCGGGGGAATGGCTACACCTTC
CASSQDNRGNGYTF
>TRBJ2-3|TRBV12-3/TRBV12-4|.|.
TGTGCCAGCAGTTCAGGGACTTGGAGCACAGATACGCAGTATTTT
CASSSGTWSTDTQYF
>TRBJ1-2|TRBV5-1|.|.
TGCGCCAGCAGGGCGGACATACACTATGGCTACACCTTC
CASRADIHYGYTF